This TCR beta chain was documented in a study of cytomegalovirus exposure and HLA in healthy donors. Study results and caveats: Sequencing depth across donors, presence/absence analyses assumed, was roughly uniform.

The CDR3 contains 14 residues. The germline gives CDR1 SGHRS, CDR2 YFSETQ. V dropped 5 bases and J dropped 0 bases, with 12 bases sitting between them. Donors had nominal health at sampling but likely had unrecorded immune exposures. With 60 Vbeta and 13 Jbeta primers, the PCR was carried out. As handled by the study authors: The count from a later analysis was about 80 million unique TCR beta chains, some 9.9 million of them shared. Profiling relied on immunoSEQ multiplex PCR, and the TCRdb table lists in-frame clones only, not all of them. That table is the source of V, J and clone size, and D and trimming were worked out from the DNA. The table lists about 130,000 clones, 73% of them singletons. Remarks on this clone: Its antigen is as yet unknown.

The TCR originated in a woman between 40 and 55 years old in good health and CMV-seropositive. The specimen was PBMCs. The chain couples TRBV5-1 to TRBJ2-7; the D is unclear. The CDR3 region has the DNA TGCGCCAGCAGTCTTTACAGTAGCTCCTACGAGCAGTACTTC. Protein: CASSLYSSSYEQYF. Supplemented by reference TRBV5-1 and TRBJ2-7, the full variable domain reads KAGVTQTPRYLIKTRGQQVTLSCSPISGHRSVSWYQQTPGQGLQFLFEYFSETQRNKGNFPGRFSGRQFSNSRSEMNVSTLELGDSALYLCASSLYSSSYEQYFGPGTRLTVT.